This T cell receptor beta chain was recorded in a study of CD4+ T cells in melanoma (dated by TCRdb to 2021 to 2024). Notes on the research overall: Neoantigen-specific CD4+ T cells in human melanoma were what the study investigated.

What the work shows at the level of the full study, not this receptor alone: The report described a correlation between neoantigen-specific CD4+ T cells and the function of CD8+ T cells, macrophages and B cells. Neoantigen-specific CD4+ T cells in melanoma were reported to show diverse differentiation states.

Library preparation used the immunoSEQ multiplex PCR assay. The source is immuneACCESS, and TCRdb retained only in-frame sequences with V and J called. Part of the clones is not carried over; for the studies checked, unresolved V genes explain less than half of this, and the remainder is unexplained. Recorded for this sample are 90,000 to 130,000 clones; roughly 90% of them occurred a single time. 2.5% to 3.5% of the sample goes to the ten largest clones. A few counts support this clone. Its antigen remains unidentified. It has no much larger one-base neighbor in the sample; base qualities were not kept. The donors were melanoma patients. CDR1 and CDR2 are read off the germline V gene (reference sequence) as SGHNT and YYREEE. The CDR3, from cysteine to phenylalanine, totals 13 residues. The DNA shown is the 39-base CDR3, in frame from base 1. The junction carries 11 bases between V and J, which are trimmed by 4 bases and 4 bases respectively.

The chain couples TRBV5-4 to TRBJ1-1; TRBD1 is perhaps the D gene, given 5 matching bases. Sequencing was done on a sample of peripheral blood. This sequence was found in a human donor with melanoma. The sequenced DNA is TGTGCCAGCAGCATCGACAGAGCCACTGAAGCTTTCTTT. Its product reads: CASSIDRATEAFF.